What follows are 27 T cell receptor beta chains derived from one specimen sequenced in a study of shared clonotypes between healthy human individuals. Clones were read by immunoSEQ multiplex PCR, and TCRdb kept only the in-frame ones, dropping some. The sample lists roughly 500,000 clones; about 96% were seen once. Sequencing input: naive CD4+ T cells sorted from blood. Subset described: CD45RA+ positively selected. The receptor source for this set is a woman in her thirties in good health.

The genes are TRBV6-4 and TRBJ1-5, with D unclear. The germline gives CDR1 MRHNA, CDR2 SNTAGT. This CDR3 has 15 amino acids. Deletions cut 6 bases from V and 0 bases from J, with 12 bases between. The CDR3 sequence: CASRIHSNSNQPQHF. In nucleotides, the CDR3 is TGTGCCAGCAGGATACATAGTAATAGCAATCAGCCCCAGCATTTT.

The chain is built from TRBV2 and TRBJ1-1; D possibly corresponds to TRBD1 (6 bases). There are 15 residues in the CDR3. Trimming cost V 0 bases and J 1 base, with 9 bases left between them. Germline V gene sequence: CDR1 SNHLY, CDR2 FYNNEI. CDR3 DNA: TGTGCCAGCAGTGAAGCCGGCAGGGGGAACACTGAAGCTTTCTTT. Protein sequence: CASSEAGRGNTEAFF.

V and J are TRBV5-4 and TRBJ1-2, with TRBD1 identical over 9 bases. Germline assignment: CDR1 SGHNT and CDR2 YYREEE (reference sequence). V lost 4 bases to trimming and J lost 3 bases; unmatched junction nucleotides: 10. The CDR3 totals 16 residues. CDR3 loop: CASSGGSGQGYYGYTF. The DNA of the CDR3 is TGTGCCAGCAGCGGGGGCTCGGGACAGGGTTACTATGGCTACACCTTC.

The chain's CDR3 is CASSERRTGNTIYF. The CDR3 DNA reads TGTGCCAGCAGTGAACGACGGACTGGAAACACCATATATTTT. The V gene is TRBV6-1, the J gene TRBJ1-3; D gene uncertain. The germline gives CDR1 MNHNS, CDR2 SASEGT. V gave up 2 bases and J gave up 2 bases, with 7 bases separating them. The CDR3 sequence is 14 residues long.

The chain links TRBV27 to TRBJ2-7, with no clear D. Germline V gives CDR1 MNHEY, CDR2 SMNVEV (reference sequence). V lost 5 bases and J lost 5, with 16 bases in between. CDR3 length: 14 amino acids. This chain's CDR3 is CASSRRGDANEQYF. CDR3 nucleotides: TGTGCCAGCAGTCGGCGCGGAGACGCCAACGAGCAGTACTTC.

This clone appeared a single time. The chain links TRBV4-1 to TRBJ2-7; 9 bases match TRBD2. V was pared by 1 base and J by 6 bases, with 7 bases of the junction left unmatched. Germline CDR1 and CDR2: MGHRA and YSYEKL. This CDR3 is 15 amino acids long. CDR3 residues: CASSQVGLATTEQYF. DNA of the CDR3: TGCGCCAGCAGCCAAGTTGGACTAGCGACAACCGAGCAGTACTTC.

The chain couples TRBV29-1 to TRBJ2-5, with 10 positions matching TRBD1. The V segment lost 7 bases and the J segment 4 bases; nucleotides outside the gene matches: 6. The CDR3 is made up of 13 amino acids. Looked up from germline, CDR1 is SQVTM and CDR2 is ANQGSEA. The chain's CDR3 is CSEGTGAAETQYF. For the CDR3, the DNA is TGCAGCGAGGGGACAGGGGCGGCAGAGACCCAGTACTTC.

The rearrangement joins TRBV27 to TRBJ2-1; D ambiguous. Germline V lookup: CDR1 MNHEY, CDR2 SMNVEV (reference sequence). V dropped 2 bases and J dropped 3 bases, with 5 bases sitting between them. The CDR3 totals 13 residues. CDR3 residues: CASSLDRYNEQFF. The CDR3 region has the DNA TGTGCCAGCAGTTTAGACCGCTACAATGAGCAGTTCTTC.

V is TRBV6-6 and J is TRBJ1-3, with 7 bases fitting TRBD1. The CDR3 is 15 amino acids. The V gene's germline CDR1 is MNHNY and CDR2 SVGAGI (reference sequence). Trimming removed 2 bases from V and 2 bases from J; junction bases left unmatched: 3. Here the CDR3 DNA reads TGTGCCAGCAGTTACGAGGGGGCGACTGGAAACACCATATATTTT. This codes for CASSYEGATGNTIYF.

The chain links TRBV7-2 to TRBJ2-2, with D maybe TRBD2 (5 bases). V was clipped by 4 bases and J by 7 bases, with 16 bases between them. This CDR3 comprises 15 residues. Germline lookup yields CDR1 SGHTA and CDR2 FQGNSA. CDR3 sequence: CASSSSGYAGGELFF. For the CDR3, the DNA is TGTGCCAGCAGCTCCTCCGGGTACGCGGGCGGGGAGCTGTTTTTT.

The rearrangement links TRBV30 to TRBJ1-6; maybe TRBD1 (6 bases). Trimming took off 5 bases at V and 7 bases at J, with 9 bases between the two ends. Germline V gene sequence: CDR1 GTSNPN, CDR2 SVGIG (reference sequence). This CDR3 is 12 amino acids long. The CDR3 region has the DNA TGTGCCTGGCACAGGGAAAATTCACCCCTCCACTTT. Its protein is CAWHRENSPLHF.

The V gene is TRBV29-1, the J gene TRBJ2-3; the match to TRBD1 covers 10 bases. The J segment lost 6 bases and the V segment lost 6 bases, leaving 6 bases of the junction unmatched. The CDR3 totals 13 residues. The germline gives CDR1 SQVTM, CDR2 ANQGSEA. CDR3 residues: CSVGWDRGDTQYF. In nucleotides, the CDR3 is TGCAGCGTCGGTTGGGACAGGGGCGATACGCAGTATTTT.

The count of this clone is one. The CDR3 sequence is CAWTPVGGLASNQPQHF. The CDR3 DNA sequence: TGTGCCTGGACCCCCGTAGGGGGGCTGGCGAGCAATCAGCCCCAGCATTTT. The V call is TRBV30, the J call TRBJ1-5, with D possibly matching TRBD1 (6 bases). CDR3 length equals 17 residues. The V and J ends lost 4 bases and 1 base respectively, with 20 bases between them. Per the germline V gene, CDR1 is GTSNPN and CDR2 is SVGIG (reference sequence).

This clone was recorded once. This chain links TRBV5-1 with TRBJ2-7; either TRBD1 or TRBD2 may fit D (7 bases each). V shed 4 bases and J shed 2 bases, with 19 bases lying between them. Germline V gene data show CDR1 as SGHRS and CDR2 as YFSETQ. The CDR3 totals 16 residues. The CDR3 DNA reads TGCGCCAGCAGCCCTAGACAGGGAGGGGCCACCTACGAGCAGTACTTC. It encodes CASSPRQGGATYEQYF. The entire variable domain, with the rest obtained from reference TRBV5-1 and TRBJ2-7, is as follows: KAGVTQTPRYLIKTRGQQVTLSCSPISGHRSVSWYQQTPGQGLQFLFEYFSETQRNKGNFPGRFSGRQFSNSRSEMNVSTLELGDSALYLCASSPRQGGATYEQYFGPGTRLTVT.

The chain couples TRBV5-4 to TRBJ2-2; TRBD2 agrees at 11 bases. This CDR3 is built from 17 residues. Trimming removed 4 bases from V and 4 bases from J; junction bases left unmatched: 9. Germline V CDR1 and CDR2: SGHNT, YYREEE (reference sequence). CDR3 in DNA: TGTGCCAGCAGCCGGGGACTAGCGGAAATGGGCACCGGGGAGCTGTTTTTT. Amino acid sequence: CASSRGLAEMGTGELFF.

The chain has TRBV7-6 and TRBJ1-3; D unclear. V was cut by 6 bases and J by 4 bases, with 10 bases left in between. Germline V gives CDR1 SGHVS, CDR2 FNYEAQ. This CDR3 contains 13 residues. CDR3 nucleotide sequence: TGTGCCAGCAGTCGAGGGTCGGGAAACACCATATATTTT. Translated: CASSRGSGNTIYF.

V and J are TRBV28 and TRBJ2-5, with D perhaps matching TRBD1 or TRBD2 (6 bases each). The V gene lost 4 bases and the J gene lost 4 bases, with 13 bases spanning the gap. The germline gives CDR1 MDHEN, CDR2 SYDVKM. CDR3 length equals 14 residues. CDR3 coding DNA: TGTGCCAGCAGTTGGGCAGGGGAGGTAGAGACCCAGTACTTC. Translation: CASSWAGEVETQYF.

This CDR3 is CASTGLPSSYEQYF. The CDR3 DNA reads as TGTGCCAGCACGGGACTCCCGAGCTCCTACGAGCAGTACTTC. This chain connects TRBV19 to TRBJ2-7; TRBD2 might be the D (6 bases). Germline V gene lookup returns CDR1 LNHDA and CDR2 SQIVND (reference sequence). The CDR3 has 14 residues. The V end was cut by 9 bases, the J end by 0 bases, with 15 bases between.

The chain employs TRBV11-3 and TRBJ1-1; TRBD1 aligns across 9 bases. This CDR3 has 15 amino acids. Germline values: CDR1 SGHNT, CDR2 YENEEA. J was trimmed by 1 base and V by 5 bases; bases with no gene match: 5. The CDR3 protein is CASSPGQGTNTEAFF. The CDR3 coding sequence is TGTGCCAGCAGCCCCGGACAGGGGACGAACACTGAAGCTTTCTTT.

This chain joins TRBV6-1 and TRBJ2-7; 9 nucleotides agree with TRBD1. This CDR3 is 14 amino acids long. CDR1 and CDR2 from the germline V gene are MNHNS and SASEGT. V was clipped by 6 bases and J by 7 bases; unmatched bases: 10. This chain's CDR3 is CASRPDRGFGEQYF. CDR3 in DNA: TGTGCCAGCAGACCGGACAGGGGTTTCGGGGAGCAGTACTTC.

V gene TRBV7-9 combines with J gene TRBJ2-1; tentatively, D is TRBD2 (5 bases). Germline V gene sequence: CDR1 SEHNR, CDR2 FQNEAQ (reference sequence). V was clipped by 5 bases and J by 7 bases, with 12 bases between them. The CDR3 is 13 residues long. The CDR3 here is CASSPGFGNEQFF. CDR3 coding DNA: TGTGCCAGCAGCCCGGGGTTCGGTAATGAGCAGTTCTTC.

The V gene is TRBV28, the J gene TRBJ1-3; D not resolved. Germline-derived CDR1 and CDR2 are MDHEN and SYDVKM. This CDR3 spans 15 amino acids. Trimming took 2 bases from V and 0 from J, leaving 8 bases between them. The CDR3 sequence is CASSLLPHSGNTIYF. CDR3 nucleotides: TGTGCCAGCAGTTTACTTCCACACTCTGGAAACACCATATATTTT. Combining the CDR3 with reference TRBV28 and TRBJ1-3 gives the whole variable domain DVKVTQSSRYLVKRTGEKVFLECVQDMDHENMFWYRQDPGLGLRLIYFSYDVKMKEKGDIPEGYSVSREKKERFSLILESASTNQTSMYLCASSLLPHSGNTIYFGEGSWLTVV.

The rearrangement joins TRBV30 to TRBJ2-7, with 7 bases identical to TRBD1. With 6 bases clipped from V and 0 bases from J, the junction kept 5 bases outside the gene matches. Germline V gene sequence: CDR1 GTSNPN, CDR2 SVGIG (reference sequence). There are 13 residues in the CDR3. CDR3 nucleotide sequence: TGTGCCTGCCCGGGACAGAGCTCCTACGAGCAGTACTTC. This sequence encodes CACPGQSSYEQYF.

The chain is built from TRBV7-7 and TRBJ2-3; 9 bases agree with TRBD2. The CDR3 spans 17 residues. The V segment lost 3 bases and the J segment 0 bases; nucleotides outside the gene matches: 7. Looked up from germline, CDR1 is SSHAT and CDR2 is FNYEAQ (reference sequence). In DNA form, the CDR3 reads TGTGCCAGCAGCTTGGGGGGACTAGCCTCGAGCACAGATACGCAGTATTTT. Protein sequence: CASSLGGLASSTDTQYF.

The chain combines TRBV2 with TRBJ2-4, with D perhaps matching TRBD2 (5 bases). Germline loops: CDR1 SNHLY, CDR2 FYNNEI. V was shortened by 3 bases and J by 1 base, with 16 bases between the two germline ends. The CDR3 covers 17 residues. The CDR3 region has the DNA TGTGCCAGCAGTGAGATTGTGGGGAGTACCGCCAAAAACATTCAGTACTTC. As protein: CASSEIVGSTAKNIQYF.

Note on this clone: Germline and junction disagree at one end, which may indicate a read error. CDR3 in DNA: TGTGCCAGCAAGACAGGGGGCGTCCAAAAGACCCAGTACTTC. Residues: CASKTGGVQKTQYF. V and J are TRBV28 and TRBJ2-5; 10 bases are a match to TRBD1. This CDR3 is 14 amino acids long. CDR1 and CDR2 (germline): MDHEN, SYDVKM.

CDR3 DNA: TGTGCCAGCAGTTTATTGGGACCCCCAGATACGCAGTATTTT. Amino acids: CASSLLGPPDTQYF. The chain is built from TRBV28 and TRBJ2-3; the D gene could be TRBD1 or TRBD2 (5 bases each). CDR1 and CDR2 from the germline V gene are MDHEN and SYDVKM. This CDR3 has 14 amino acids. V was trimmed by 1 base and J by 4 bases, leaving 9 bases between them.